This T cell receptor beta chain came from a study of T cells after yellow fever vaccination. At least ten counts were recorded for this clonotype. MiXCR was run by TCRdb on the 5' RACE reads, yielding one entry per CDR3 protein. Of around 300,000 distinct CDR3 sequences listed, around 4.3% are singletons. Material: PBMCs, obtained 15 days after the yellow fever booster vaccination. The sequence derives from a man younger than 30 who received the YFV17D yellow fever vaccine.

The CDR3 nucleotides are TGTGCCAGCAGCCGGGGGGCAGATACGCAGTATTTT. This codes for CASSRGADTQYF. The genes are TRBV7-2 and TRBJ2-3, with 7 bases aligning to TRBD2. The CDR3 is 12 amino acids. V shed 5 bases and J 4 bases; nucleotides not matched to a gene: 0. Germline CDR1 reads SGHTA; CDR2 reads FQGNSA.